This is a list of T cell receptor beta chains from one sample in a study of T cells in Graves' hyperthyroidism and ophthalmopathy. TCRdb reprocessed the multiplex PCR reads via MiXCR and lists one record per CDR3 protein. The sample lists about 570,000 distinct CDR3 sequences, roughly 46% occurring once. The sample comprised peripheral blood or thyroid tissue (not recorded which). All receptors come from an adult woman with Graves' disease, either hyperthyroidism or ophthalmopathy (not recorded which). Each CDR3 is given with its conserved first and last residue. Each record gives: D gene, V gene, J gene, clone size, CDR3 DNA, CDR3 protein. A D gene is named only where the DNA matches it firmly. Part of the rows lack a size; the others show once, few, many or a class for expanded clones.

d_gene: .; v_gene: TRBV7-8; j_gene: TRBJ2-2; abundance: many; CDR3nt: TGTGCCAGCAGCTTAGACAAGACAGCCGACACCGGGGAGCTGTTTTTT; CDR3aa: CASSLDKTADTGELFF
d_gene: TRBD1; v_gene: TRBV15; j_gene: TRBJ1-1; abundance: .; CDR3nt: TGTGCCACCAGCAGAGATCGACAGGGTATTGAAGCTTTCTTT; CDR3aa: CATSRDRQGIEAFF
d_gene: .; v_gene: TRBV9; j_gene: TRBJ2-7; abundance: .; CDR3nt: TGTGCTCTGACATACGAGCAGTACTTC; CDR3aa: CALTYEQYF
d_gene: TRBD1; v_gene: TRBV7-3; j_gene: TRBJ1-1; abundance: .; CDR3nt: TGTGCCAGCGAGGGGGCAGGGGGACGATCTTTCTTT; CDR3aa: CASEGAGGRSFF
d_gene: .; v_gene: TRBV12-3/TRBV12-4; j_gene: TRBJ2-2; abundance: many; CDR3nt: TGTGCCAGCACTTCTTGGACTGAGGTGGCCGGGGAGCTGTTTTTT; CDR3aa: CASTSWTEVAGELFF
d_gene: .; v_gene: TRBV11-1; j_gene: TRBJ2-5; abundance: .; CDR3nt: TGTGCCAGCAGCTTCGACAGATGGCAAGAGACCCAGTACTTC; CDR3aa: CASSFDRWQETQYF
d_gene: .; v_gene: TRBV19; j_gene: TRBJ1-5; abundance: few; CDR3nt: TGTGCCAGTAATACAGGGTCGGATCAGCCCCAGCATTTT; CDR3aa: CASNTGSDQPQHF
d_gene: .; v_gene: TRBV7-8; j_gene: TRBJ2-7; abundance: once; CDR3nt: TGTGCCAGCGGGATGACGCGGCGGTCCGACGAGCAGTACTTC; CDR3aa: CASGMTRRSDEQYF
d_gene: .; v_gene: TRBV11-2; j_gene: TRBJ1-2; abundance: many; CDR3nt: TGTGCCAGCAGCTCCCAGTCCAGGACGGGCATGGACTATGGCTACACCTTC; CDR3aa: CASSSQSRTGMDYGYTF
d_gene: .; v_gene: TRBV6-5; j_gene: TRBJ1-4; abundance: many; CDR3nt: TGTGCCAGCAGGACCGCGGTTGTTGAAAAACTGTTTTTT; CDR3aa: CASRTAVVEKLFF
d_gene: TRBD2; v_gene: TRBV10-2; j_gene: TRBJ2-7; abundance: .; CDR3nt: TGCGCCAGCAGCGCTAGCGGGAGTACGGCTTACTACGAGCAGTACTTC; CDR3aa: CASSASGSTAYYEQYF
d_gene: .; v_gene: TRBV20-1; j_gene: TRBJ1-4; abundance: .; CDR3nt: TGCAGTGCTAGAGAGGGGGACACTAATGAAAAACTGTTTTTT; CDR3aa: CSAREGDTNEKLFF
d_gene: .; v_gene: TRBV12-3/TRBV12-4; j_gene: TRBJ1-2; abundance: many; CDR3nt: TGTGCCAGCAGTTTACCATCGCTCAGGAGTCAAAACTATGGCTACACCTTC; CDR3aa: CASSLPSLRSQNYGYTF
d_gene: .; v_gene: TRBV11-2; j_gene: TRBJ1-3; abundance: .; CDR3nt: TGTGCCAGCAGCTACGGGACCACGAACACCATATATTTT; CDR3aa: CASSYGTTNTIYF
d_gene: TRBD2; v_gene: TRBV3-1; j_gene: TRBJ2-7; abundance: many; CDR3nt: TGTGCCAGCAGCCAAGGTAGTGCGGGAGGATCCTACGAGCAGTACTTC; CDR3aa: CASSQGSAGGSYEQYF
d_gene: TRBD1; v_gene: TRBV7-2; j_gene: TRBJ2-5; abundance: .; CDR3nt: TGTGCCAGCAGTCTGACAGGGTTCGGGGAGACCCAGTACTTC; CDR3aa: CASSLTGFGETQYF
d_gene: .; v_gene: TRBV11-2; j_gene: TRBJ1-3; abundance: .; CDR3nt: TGTGCCAGCAGCTCCATCCAAGGGCCGTATGGAAACACCATATATTTT; CDR3aa: CASSSIQGPYGNTIYF
d_gene: .; v_gene: TRBV4-1; j_gene: TRBJ2-5; abundance: many; CDR3nt: TGCGCCAGCAGCCAAGGGGCCGGGGAAGGAGGAGAGACCCAGTACTTC; CDR3aa: CASSQGAGEGGETQYF
d_gene: .; v_gene: TRBV2; j_gene: TRBJ1-5; abundance: .; CDR3nt: TGTGCCAGCAGTGAAGCGCCGGGGGCGTTAGGGCAGCCCCAGCATTTT; CDR3aa: CASSEAPGALGQPQHF
d_gene: .; v_gene: TRBV7-2; j_gene: TRBJ2-5; abundance: .; CDR3nt: TGTGCCAGCAGCTTAGGGGAATTAGCATTTCGCCAAGAGACCCAGTACTTC; CDR3aa: CASSLGELAFRQETQYF
d_gene: .; v_gene: TRBV7-2; j_gene: TRBJ2-3; abundance: .; CDR3nt: TGTGCCAGCAGCCCTCTTGGGGGGTGGGCCGGTCTAGATACGCAGTATTTT; CDR3aa: CASSPLGGWAGLDTQYF
d_gene: .; v_gene: TRBV7-3; j_gene: TRBJ1-3; abundance: .; CDR3nt: TGTGCCAGCAGCTTGGGCTGGCTCAGGGGTTCTGGAAACGCCATATATTTT; CDR3aa: CASSLGWLRGSGNAIYF
d_gene: .; v_gene: TRBV9; j_gene: TRBJ1-2; abundance: .; CDR3nt: TGTGCCAGCAGCGAGGCCGACGGACGCTCTGGAAACACCTTC; CDR3aa: CASSEADGRSGNTF
d_gene: .; v_gene: TRBV25-1; j_gene: TRBJ1-2; abundance: .; CDR3nt: .; CDR3aa: CACSARGGRTRYGYTF
d_gene: .; v_gene: TRBV9; j_gene: TRBJ2-2; abundance: .; CDR3nt: TGTGCCAGCAGCGAAGGGATCAGGGTGCTGTTTTTT; CDR3aa: CASSEGIRVLFF
d_gene: .; v_gene: TRBV25-1; j_gene: TRBJ1-5; abundance: once; CDR3nt: TGTGCCAGCAGCGTTATCGATAGCAATCAGCCCCAGCATTTT; CDR3aa: CASSVIDSNQPQHF
d_gene: .; v_gene: TRBV20-1; j_gene: TRBJ1-3; abundance: .; CDR3nt: TGCAGTGCTACGCTCCTGAGGGGAAACACCATATATTTT; CDR3aa: CSATLLRGNTIYF
d_gene: .; v_gene: TRBV10-2; j_gene: TRBJ1-1; abundance: many; CDR3nt: TGCGCCAGCAGCTCCCCCGGCCTTTCGTTAACTGAAGCTTTCTTT; CDR3aa: CASSSPGLSLTEAFF
d_gene: .; v_gene: TRBV5-1; j_gene: TRBJ2-6; abundance: many; CDR3nt: TGCGCCAGCAGCTTGGTATACTCTGGGGCCAACGTCCTGACTTTC; CDR3aa: CASSLVYSGANVLTF
d_gene: TRBD1; v_gene: TRBV7-9; j_gene: TRBJ2-5; abundance: .; CDR3nt: TGTGCCAGCAGTCCTAGAGCTAGGGACAGTCATAGAGAGACCCAGTACTTC; CDR3aa: CASSPRARDSHRETQYF
d_gene: TRBD2; v_gene: TRBV7-6; j_gene: TRBJ2-5; abundance: many; CDR3nt: TGTGCCAGCAGCTCGGGAGGGGCAGGGAAAGAGACCCAGTACTTC; CDR3aa: CASSSGGAGKETQYF
d_gene: TRBD2; v_gene: TRBV7-3; j_gene: TRBJ2-7; abundance: .; CDR3nt: TGTGCCAGCAGCCCAAGCATACTAGCGGGAGGTGGCGAGCAGTACTTC; CDR3aa: CASSPSILAGGGEQYF
d_gene: .; v_gene: TRBV29-1; j_gene: TRBJ2-7; abundance: .; CDR3nt: TGCAGCTTGGTTGGGGAGCAGTACTTC; CDR3aa: CSLVGEQYF
d_gene: .; v_gene: TRBV14; j_gene: TRBJ2-2; abundance: many; CDR3nt: TGTGCCTCCTCAGGGGGGACGAACACCGGGGAGCTGTTTTTT; CDR3aa: CASSGGTNTGELFF
d_gene: .; v_gene: TRBV20-1; j_gene: TRBJ1-1; abundance: .; CDR3nt: .; CDR3aa: CSARKSNTEAFFGQENTEAFF
d_gene: .; v_gene: TRBV5-1; j_gene: TRBJ1-2; abundance: many; CDR3nt: TGCGCCAGCAGCTCTGGGGTTGGCTATGGCTACACCTTC; CDR3aa: CASSSGVGYGYTF
d_gene: TRBD1; v_gene: TRBV20-1; j_gene: TRBJ1-1; abundance: many; CDR3nt: TGCAGTGCCAGACAGGGGTGGACTGAAGCTTTCTTT; CDR3aa: CSARQGWTEAFF
d_gene: TRBD1; v_gene: TRBV10-3; j_gene: TRBJ1-5; abundance: few; CDR3nt: TGTGCCATCAGTGGGGGCAGGGGGGGTCAGCCCCAGCATTTT; CDR3aa: CAISGGRGGQPQHF
d_gene: TRBD2; v_gene: TRBV4-1; j_gene: TRBJ2-7; abundance: many; CDR3nt: TGCGCCAGCAGCCAAGTGGAGGGACTAGCGGGAGAAGAGCAGTACTTC; CDR3aa: CASSQVEGLAGEEQYF
d_gene: .; v_gene: TRBV7-9; j_gene: TRBJ2-7; abundance: .; CDR3nt: TGTGCCAGCCCACCTGGGACTTTCTACGAGCAGTACTTC; CDR3aa: CASPPGTFYEQYF
d_gene: .; v_gene: TRBV29-1; j_gene: TRBJ1-1; abundance: .; CDR3nt: TGCAGCGTTGAGGGGACGGTGAACACTGAAGCTTTCTTT; CDR3aa: CSVEGTVNTEAFF
d_gene: TRBD2; v_gene: TRBV20-1; j_gene: TRBJ2-2; abundance: few; CDR3nt: TGCAGTGCTAGCAGAACTAGCGGGGCGAACACCGGGGAGCTGTTTTTT; CDR3aa: CSASRTSGANTGELFF
d_gene: .; v_gene: TRBV7-8; j_gene: TRBJ2-7; abundance: many; CDR3nt: TGTGCCAGCAGCTCCTATCTGACTTACGAGCAGTACTTC; CDR3aa: CASSSYLTYEQYF
d_gene: TRBD2; v_gene: TRBV11-2; j_gene: TRBJ2-5; abundance: .; CDR3nt: TGTGCCAGCAGCCTGGCGGGAGGTGGGAAGACCCAGTACTTC; CDR3aa: CASSLAGGGKTQYF
d_gene: .; v_gene: TRBV20-1; j_gene: TRBJ2-2; abundance: .; CDR3nt: TGCAGTGCTAGCGAGGATACTTTCACCGGGGAGCTGTTTTTT; CDR3aa: CSASEDTFTGELFF
d_gene: TRBD1; v_gene: TRBV7-3; j_gene: TRBJ1-5; abundance: few; CDR3nt: TGTGCCAGCAGCCCCACAGGGGGCTTGGCGCAGCATTTT; CDR3aa: CASSPTGGLAQHF